This T cell receptor beta chain emerged from a study of cytomegalovirus exposure and HLA in healthy donors. Study observations and caveats: About 87% or about 30% of the time was how often most TCR beta V segments were productive, according to an earlier analysis. By HLA locus, TCR association rates varied in a later analysis, with DRB1 showing the most and HLA-C the fewest.

This clone came up once. Its antigen is not identified. Each donor was healthy, and each was a bone marrow donor. 13 Jbeta primers and 60 Vbeta primers were used for the PCR. Some clones are missing from TCRdb's copy, which holds only in-frame ones; the method was immunoSEQ multiplex PCR. The sample includes around 100,000 clones, about 82% of them seen just once. CDR1 SGHRS and CDR2 YFSETQ come from the germline V gene. This CDR3 is built from 13 residues. V trimming: 7 bases; J trimming: 5 bases; junction bases outside the gene matches: 5. This clonotype originated in a man aged 25-45 years in good health and CMV-seronegative. The chain combines TRBV5-1 with TRBJ2-5; 10 positions match TRBD1. What was sequenced was PBMCs. CDR3 sequence: CASQGQGSETQYF. The CDR3 DNA reads TGCGCCAGCCAGGGACAGGGGAGCGAGACCCAGTACTTC.